The 32 T cell receptor beta chains listed next were all sequenced from one sample in a study of cytomegalovirus exposure and HLA in healthy donors (dated by TCRdb to the late 2010s). Receptor libraries were prepared by the immunoSEQ multiplex PCR assay. The multiplex PCR relied on a mix of 60 forward primers for TCR Vbeta segments and 13 reverse primers for TCR Jbeta segments. In its TCRdb copy, this immuneACCESS table keeps in-frame sequences only and misses some clones. Where compared with another copy, unresolved V genes explain less than half of these, and the others have no known cause. The table for this sample lists 56,000 or so clones. The ten largest account for approximately 2.4% of the sample. The material sequenced was PBMCs. Receptor source: a female donor in good health and CMV-seronegative.

The chain employs TRBV11-2 and TRBJ1-1; D uncertain. The CDR3 totals 13 residues. Germline-derived CDR1 and CDR2 are SGHAT and FQNNGV. V was trimmed by 5 bases and J by 0 bases, leaving 7 bases between them. CDR3 in DNA: TGTGCCAGCAGCACCAGTTTGAACACTGAAGCTTTCTTT. Translating gives CASSTSLNTEAFF.

The chain combines TRBV6-5 with TRBJ2-1; D perhaps matches TRBD2 (5 bases). The CDR3 covers 14 residues. Trimming took 2 bases from V and 5 from J, leaving 10 bases between them. Germline CDR1 reads MNHEY; CDR2 reads SVGAGI. The CDR3 DNA reads as TGTGCCAGCAGTTACCGGGAAGAGGACAATGAGCAGTTCTTC. It is translated as CASSYREEDNEQFF.

The rearrangement joins TRBV9 to TRBJ1-5; 9 bases map to TRBD1. The V and J ends lost 3 bases and 3 bases, in that order; junction bases with no gene match: 13. Germline V gene sequence: CDR1 SGDLS, CDR2 YYNGEE. The CDR3 spans 18 residues. CDR3 DNA: TGTGCCAGCAGCGCCTTGGACAGGGGACACGAGTACAATCAGCCCCAGCATTTT. Protein product: CASSALDRGHEYNQPQHF.

The chain employs TRBV19 and TRBJ2-1, with 15 bases that match TRBD2. V trimming: 5 bases; J trimming: 6 bases; junction bases outside the gene matches: 17. The CDR3 runs 20 residues. Germline CDR1 is LNHDA and CDR2 is SQIVND (reference sequence). This CDR3 reads CASSLVPGLAGGFIRNEQFF. In DNA, the CDR3 is TGTGCCAGTAGTCTCGTACCGGGACTAGCGGGGGGTTTTATTCGCAATGAGCAGTTCTTC.

This chain links TRBV7-9 with TRBJ2-3; tentatively, D is TRBD1 (5 bases). Germline V gene sequence: CDR1 SEHNR, CDR2 FQNEAQ (reference sequence). V lost 0 bases, J lost 4 bases, and 8 bases lay in between. This CDR3 spans 14 amino acids. The chain's CDR3 is CASSLAGLADTQYF. CDR3 DNA sequence: TGTGCCAGCAGCTTAGCGGGGCTCGCAGATACGCAGTATTTT. The full variable domain, in which reference TRBV7-9 and TRBJ2-3 provide the parts outside the CDR3, is DTGVSQNPRHKITKRGQNVTFRCDPISEHNRLYWYRQTLGQGPEFLTYFQNEAQLEKSRLLSDRFSAERPKGSFSTLEIQRTEQGDSAMYLCASSLAGLADTQYFGPGTRLTVL.

The chain uses TRBV19 and TRBJ1-3; 7 nucleotides line up with TRBD1. CDR1 LNHDA and CDR2 SQIVND come from the germline V gene (reference sequence). J was trimmed by 4 bases and V by 1 base; bases with no gene match: 7. There are 16 residues in the CDR3. The CDR3 is CASSIGQGLRGNTIYF. Here the CDR3 DNA reads TGTGCCAGTAGTATAGGACAGGGCCTCCGCGGAAACACCATATATTTT.

This chain joins TRBV7-2 and TRBJ2-5; D may be TRBD2 (6 bases). Germline lookup yields CDR1 SGHTA and CDR2 FQGNSA. The CDR3 sequence is 11 residues long. The CDR3 DNA is TGTGATGTAGCGGTCCAAGAGACCCAGTACTTC. It codes for CDVAVQETQYF.

This chain uses TRBV14 with TRBJ1-2; 10 bases are a match to TRBD1. V trimming: 4 bases; J trimming: 6 bases; junction bases outside the gene matches: 8. The CDR3 length is 15 residues. Germline V CDR1 and CDR2: SGHDN, FVKESK. The CDR3 here is CASSLGPGTGDGYTF. Here the CDR3 DNA reads TGTGCCAGCAGCCTTGGCCCCGGGACAGGGGATGGCTACACCTTC.

The chain combines TRBV7-9 with TRBJ1-1; no reliable D call. The V end was cut by 1 base, the J end by 4 bases, with 10 bases between. The germline CDR1 and CDR2 sequences are SEHNR and FQNEAQ (reference sequence). The CDR3 is 14 amino acids. The CDR3 region is CASSLGAGFTEAFF. CDR3 bases: TGTGCCAGCAGCTTAGGGGCAGGTTTCACTGAAGCTTTCTTT. The full variable domain, in which reference TRBV7-9 and TRBJ1-1 provide the parts outside the CDR3, is DTGVSQNPRHKITKRGQNVTFRCDPISEHNRLYWYRQTLGQGPEFLTYFQNEAQLEKSRLLSDRFSAERPKGSFSTLEIQRTEQGDSAMYLCASSLGAGFTEAFFGQGTRLTVV.

This sequence joins TRBV28 and TRBJ1-3, with a possible D match to TRBD1 (5 bases). The germline gives CDR1 MDHEN, CDR2 SYDVKM. The CDR3 contains 10 residues. V shed 8 bases and J shed 10 bases, with 9 bases lying between them. The CDR3 DNA sequence: TGTGCCAGCCAGGGTAGTACCATATATTTT. Amino acid sequence: CASQGSTIYF. The complete variable domain, with remaining parts taken from reference TRBV28 and TRBJ1-3, reads DVKVTQSSRYLVKRTGEKVFLECVQDMDHENMFWYRQDPGLGLRLIYFSYDVKMKEKGDIPEGYSVSREKKERFSLILESASTNQTSMYLCASQGSTIYFGEGSWLTVV.

This chain uses TRBV29-1 with TRBJ2-7; a possible D gene is TRBD1 (6 bases). With 7 bases removed from V and 6 bases from J, the gap between germline ends came to 19 bases. Germline V gene sequence: CDR1 SQVTM, CDR2 ANQGSEA. This CDR3 is 13 amino acids long. The CDR3 DNA reads TGCAGCGCAGTCAGGCAGGGGAACGGCGAGCAGTACTTC. It codes for CSAVRQGNGEQYF.

Of note for this clone: Mismatch with germline at one junction end may stem from a read error. The gene calls are TRBV9 and TRBJ2-2; D might be TRBD1 (6 bases). The CDR3 spans 14 residues. Germline V gene data show CDR1 as SGDLS and CDR2 as YYNGEE. CDR3 nucleotide sequence: TGTGCCAGCAGCGTCACAGGGAACGCCGGGGAGCTGTTTTTT. Amino acid sequence: CASSVTGNAGELFF.

The CDR3 region has the DNA TGTGCCTGGAGTGTAGAAGTAGTCACCTTC. Its translation is CAWSVEVVTF. J is TRBJ1-2 and V is TRBV30; D remains unclear. CDR3 length: 10 residues. Germline CDR1 GTSNPN, CDR2 SVGIG (reference sequence). Deletions cut 0 bases from V and 13 bases from J, with 9 bases between.

The rearrangement uses TRBV6-6 and TRBJ2-5; D is perhaps TRBD2 (5 bases). CDR3 length equals 13 residues. V was pared by 7 bases and J by 0 bases, with 9 bases between. Per germline, CDR1 MNHNY and CDR2 SVGAGI (reference sequence). The CDR3 nucleotides are TGTGCCAGCAAAGCGGACTACCAAGAGACCCAGTACTTC. Translating gives CASKADYQETQYF.

J is TRBJ2-7 and V is TRBV7-3, with D possibly TRBD2 on 5 matching bases. This CDR3 region has 15 residues. V dropped 2 bases and J dropped 1 base, with 12 bases sitting between them. Germline V gene data show CDR1 as SGHTA and CDR2 as FQGTGA. The CDR3 region has the DNA TGTGCCAGCAGCTTAGGGCTGGGCGGGTCCTACGAGCAGTACTTC. This translates into CASSLGLGGSYEQYF.

The chain couples TRBV4-3 to TRBJ2-7; TRBD1 matches at 8 bases. The CDR3 is made up of 16 amino acids. V lost 0 bases, J lost 3 bases, and 7 bases stayed unmatched. CDR1 and CDR2 (germline): LGHNA, YSLEER. The CDR3 bases are TGCGCCAGCAGCCAAGATATTGGAGGGACAGGCTACGAGCAGTACTTC. Translated: CASSQDIGGTGYEQYF.

The rearrangement joins TRBV6-1 to TRBJ2-1; 10 bases fit TRBD1. The CDR3 spans 15 residues. Germline lookup yields CDR1 MNHNS and CDR2 SASEGT. V dropped 6 bases and J dropped 3; count of bases not matched to a gene: 5. This CDR3 reads CASRPTGGGYNEQFF. The CDR3 nucleotides read TGTGCCAGCAGACCGACAGGGGGCGGCTACAATGAGCAGTTCTTC.

The chain is built from TRBV4-2 and TRBJ1-6, with TRBD1 as a possible D gene (5 bases). Trimming cost V 5 bases and J 5 bases, with 13 bases left between them. The CDR3 has 15 residues. Germline CDR1 reads LGHNA; CDR2 reads YNFKEQ. The DNA for the CDR3 is TGTGCCAGCAGCGACAGACCGGGAGATAATTCACCCCTCCACTTT. This gives the protein CASSDRPGDNSPLHF.

The chain couples TRBV30 to TRBJ1-5; tentative D call: TRBD1 (5 bases). The CDR3 is made up of 13 amino acids. With 0 bases removed from V and 6 bases from J, the gap between germline ends came to 9 bases. Germline V gene data show CDR1 as GTSNPN and CDR2 as SVGIG (reference sequence). The CDR3 region is CAWSVGVAQPQHF. The CDR3 DNA reads TGTGCCTGGAGTGTAGGGGTGGCTCAGCCCCAGCATTTT.

The rearrangement joins TRBV6-1 to TRBJ1-2; 8 bases align to TRBD1. Germline assignment: CDR1 MNHNS and CDR2 SASEGT. CDR3 length: 13 residues. The trim removed 6 bases at V and 8 bases at J, leaving 8 bases unmatched. CDR3 region: CASRAAGGGGYTF. DNA of the CDR3: TGTGCCAGCAGGGCAGCAGGGGGCGGAGGCTACACCTTC.

Turning to this clone: This sample also contains other DNA sequences that code for the same CDR3. This sequence joins TRBV29-1 and TRBJ1-1; 7 bases line up with TRBD1. The CDR3 runs to 13 residues. Germline V gene sequence: CDR1 SQVTM, CDR2 ANQGSEA. J was trimmed by 6 bases and V by 3 bases; bases with no gene match: 7. This chain's CDR3 is CSVEPRQGSEAFF. Written as DNA, the CDR3 is TGCAGCGTTGAGCCTCGACAGGGATCTGAAGCTTTCTTT.

The chain uses TRBV10-3 and TRBJ2-3; 13 bases agree with TRBD2. The CDR3 has 16 residues. Germline-derived CDR1 and CDR2 are ENHRY and SYGVKD. Germline trimming cut 6 bases from V and 0 bases from J; bases unmatched to any gene: 3. The CDR3 here is CAIRAGLAGSTDTQYF. CDR3 nucleotide sequence: TGTGCCATCAGGGCGGGACTAGCGGGAAGCACAGATACGCAGTATTTT.

This sequence joins TRBV29-1 and TRBJ1-2; D not resolved. Trimming took off 6 bases at V and 6 bases at J, with 14 bases between the two ends. CDR1 is SQVTM, CDR2 ANQGSEA, per germline. The CDR3 totals 12 residues. The CDR3 protein is CSVVNGLDGYTF. CDR3 DNA sequence: TGCAGCGTGGTCAATGGGCTCGATGGCTACACCTTC.

V gene TRBV6-1 combines with J gene TRBJ1-5, with 7 bases fitting TRBD1. V shed 0 bases, J shed 1 base, and the junction held 6 bases outside the gene matches. The germline V gene encodes CDR1 MNHNS and CDR2 SASEGT. CDR3 length: 17 residues. The CDR3 spells CASSEALDRVSNQPQHF. CDR3 bases: TGTGCCAGCAGTGAAGCCCTTGACAGGGTGAGCAATCAGCCCCAGCATTTT.

The V and J genes are TRBV5-5 and TRBJ1-4; perhaps TRBD1 as D (6 bases). V lost 3 bases, J lost 8 bases, and 17 bases lay in between. The length of the CDR3 is 15 residues. Germline-derived CDR1 and CDR2 are SGHKS and YYEKEE (reference sequence). The CDR3 spells CASSWGTTQREKLFF. CDR3 DNA sequence: TGTGCCAGCAGCTGGGGGACAACCCAAAGGGAAAAACTGTTTTTT.

J is TRBJ1-1 and V is TRBV7-9; a weak D match, TRBD1 (6 bases). This CDR3 contains 11 residues. Germline CDR1 and CDR2: SEHNR and FQNEAQ (reference sequence). V lost 5 bases to trimming and J lost 11 bases, with 12 bases between them. This CDR3 is CASSAQGMAFF. The CDR3 DNA follows: TGTGCCAGCAGCGCCCAGGGGATGGCTTTCTTT.

V is TRBV5-6 and J is TRBJ1-1; possibly TRBD1 for D (6 bases). V was pared by 2 bases and J by 11 bases, with 13 bases between. CDR3 length: 12 residues. The germline V gene encodes CDR1 SGHDT and CDR2 YYEEEE. CDR3 sequence reads: CASSLPGESAFF. As DNA, the CDR3 is TGTGCCAGCAGCTTACCAGGGGAGTCGGCTTTCTTT.

This chain uses TRBV6-5 with TRBJ1-1; possible D gene TRBD1, 6 bases. The CDR3 loop spans 14 amino acids. Germline loops: CDR1 MNHEY, CDR2 SVGAGI. Trimming pared 0 bases from V and 5 bases from J, leaving 10 bases between. The CDR3 bases are TGTGCCAGCAGTTACTCGATGGGGGCAACTGAAGCTTTCTTT. Residues: CASSYSMGATEAFF.

This chain links TRBV2 with TRBJ2-7; tentatively, D is TRBD1 (6 bases). Trimming took 1 base from V and 2 from J, leaving 9 bases between them. This CDR3 is 14 amino acids long. Germline-derived CDR1 and CDR2 are SNHLY and FYNNEI. CDR3 nucleotide sequence: TGTGCCAGCAGTGAAGAGGCAGGGGCCTACGAGCAGTACTTC. This encodes CASSEEAGAYEQYF.

CDR3 region: CASSLYIPGLADEQYF. CDR3 nucleotide sequence: TGTGCCAGCAGTTTATACATTCCGGGACTAGCGGACGAGCAGTACTTC. V gene TRBV28 combines with J gene TRBJ2-7; 11 nucleotides line up with TRBD2. With V trimmed by 1 base and J by 5 bases, 7 bases remained unmatched. Germline CDR1 MDHEN, CDR2 SYDVKM. CDR3 length equals 16 residues.

The chain joins TRBV9 to TRBJ1-1; weak D call: TRBD1 (5 bases). This CDR3 comprises 15 residues. With 0 bases removed from V and 1 base from J, the gap between germline ends came to 10 bases. Germline V gives CDR1 SGDLS, CDR2 YYNGEE. CDR3 in amino acids: CASSVAGQKNTEAFF. In DNA form, the CDR3 reads TGTGCCAGCAGCGTAGCAGGGCAGAAGAACACTGAAGCTTTCTTT.

This chain connects TRBV18 to TRBJ1-2; TRBD1 matches 7 bases. The germline CDR1 and CDR2 sequences are KGHSH and LQKENI. CDR3 size: 12 residues. V trimming: 5 bases; J trimming: 7 bases; junction bases outside the gene matches: 4. The CDR3: CASSTDRTGYTF. CDR3 sequence (DNA): TGTGCCAGCTCAACGGACAGGACTGGCTACACCTTC. Looking up the rest from reference TRBV18 and TRBJ1-2 gives the full variable domain: NAGVMQNPRHLVRRRGQEARLRCSPMKGHSHVYWYRQLPEEGLKFMVYLQKENIIDESGMPKERFSAEFPKEGPSILRIQQVVRGDSAAYFCASSTDRTGYTFGSGTRLTVV.